This T cell receptor (beta chain) comes out of a study of human T cells and chemical hapten exposure. For the library, individual cDNA molecules each received unique molecular identifiers. How the authors handled the data: Sample TCR counts, which ranged from roughly 23,224 to 750,000, had a median of about 100,000. TCRdb passed the 5' RACE reads through MiXCR, listing each CDR3 protein once. Clone size and V and J calls follow TCRdb, not the original study. Among 65,000 to 95,000 distinct CDR3 sequences, roughly 8% were seen once, and the ten largest hold roughly 2.4%. The CDR3 loop spans 13 amino acids. Germline values: CDR1 SGHTA, CDR2 FQGNSA. Deletions cut 6 bases from V and 5 bases from J, with 10 bases between. Findings and caveats of the study: There was no change with DPC sensitization in TCRs above 1 in 1000 frequency.

On this clonotype itself: Its matching antigen is unknown.

The starting material, unfractionated whole blood, was used for total RNA extraction. The chain has TRBV7-2 and TRBJ1-4, with a possible D match to TRBD1 (6 bases). This clonotype was obtained from a male donor in good health. DNA of the CDR3: TGTGCCAGCAGTAGACAGGAAAATGAAAAACTGTTTTTT. Translation: CASSRQENEKLFF.